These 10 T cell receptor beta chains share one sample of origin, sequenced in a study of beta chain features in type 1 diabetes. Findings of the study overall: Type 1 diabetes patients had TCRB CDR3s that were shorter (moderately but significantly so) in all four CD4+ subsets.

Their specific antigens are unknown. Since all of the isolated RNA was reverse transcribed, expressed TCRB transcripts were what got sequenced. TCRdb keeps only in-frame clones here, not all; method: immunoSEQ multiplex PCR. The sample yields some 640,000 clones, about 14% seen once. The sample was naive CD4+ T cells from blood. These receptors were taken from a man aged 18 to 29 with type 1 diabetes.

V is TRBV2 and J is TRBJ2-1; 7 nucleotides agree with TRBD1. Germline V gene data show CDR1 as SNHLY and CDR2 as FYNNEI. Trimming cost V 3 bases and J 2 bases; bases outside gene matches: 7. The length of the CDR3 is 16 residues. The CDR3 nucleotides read TGTGCCAGCAGTGATAAGGGACAGCGAGCCTACAATGAGCAGTTCTTC. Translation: CASSDKGQRAYNEQFF.

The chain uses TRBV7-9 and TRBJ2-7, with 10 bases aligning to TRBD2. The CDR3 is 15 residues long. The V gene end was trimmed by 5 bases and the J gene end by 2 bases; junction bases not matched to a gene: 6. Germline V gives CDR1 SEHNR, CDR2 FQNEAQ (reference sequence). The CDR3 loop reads CASSELAGATYEQYF. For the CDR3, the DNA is TGTGCCAGCAGCGAGCTAGCGGGGGCCACCTACGAGCAGTACTTC. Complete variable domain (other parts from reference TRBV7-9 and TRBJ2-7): DTGVSQNPRHKITKRGQNVTFRCDPISEHNRLYWYRQTLGQGPEFLTYFQNEAQLEKSRLLSDRFSAERPKGSFSTLEIQRTEQGDSAMYLCASSELAGATYEQYFGPGTRLTVT.

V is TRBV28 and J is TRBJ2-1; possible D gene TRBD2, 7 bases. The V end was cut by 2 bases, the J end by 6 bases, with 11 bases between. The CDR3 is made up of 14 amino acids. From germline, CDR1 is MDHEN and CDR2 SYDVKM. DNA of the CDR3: TGTGCCAGCAGTTTACCGGGGGGCCCCAATGAGCAGTTCTTC. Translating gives CASSLPGGPNEQFF.

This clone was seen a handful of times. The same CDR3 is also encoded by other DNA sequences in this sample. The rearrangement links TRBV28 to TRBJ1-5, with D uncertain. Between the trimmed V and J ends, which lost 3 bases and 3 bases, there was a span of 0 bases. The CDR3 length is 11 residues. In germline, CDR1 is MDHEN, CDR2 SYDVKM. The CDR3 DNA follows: TGTGCCAGCAGTTTCAATCAGCCCCAGCATTTT. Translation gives CASSFNQPQHF. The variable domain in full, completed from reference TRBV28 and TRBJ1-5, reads DVKVTQSSRYLVKRTGEKVFLECVQDMDHENMFWYRQDPGLGLRLIYFSYDVKMKEKGDIPEGYSVSREKKERFSLILESASTNQTSMYLCASSFNQPQHFGDGTRLSIL.

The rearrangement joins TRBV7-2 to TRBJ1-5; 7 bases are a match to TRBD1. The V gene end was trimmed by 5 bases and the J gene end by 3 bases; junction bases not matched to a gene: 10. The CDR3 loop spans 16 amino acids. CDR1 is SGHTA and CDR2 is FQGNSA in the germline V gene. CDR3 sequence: CASSITGTVLNQPQHF. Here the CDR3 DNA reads TGTGCCAGCAGCATAACCGGGACAGTGCTCAATCAGCCCCAGCATTTT.

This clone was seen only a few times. The CDR3 coding sequence is TGTGCCTGGGCCTACAATGACAATGAGCAGTTCTTC. It encodes CAWAYNDNEQFF. The chain carries TRBV30 and TRBJ2-1, with D hard to call. Germline CDR1 GTSNPN, CDR2 SVGIG (reference sequence). The CDR3 consists of 12 residues. Between the trimmed V and J ends, which lost 5 bases and 5 bases, there was a span of 10 bases.

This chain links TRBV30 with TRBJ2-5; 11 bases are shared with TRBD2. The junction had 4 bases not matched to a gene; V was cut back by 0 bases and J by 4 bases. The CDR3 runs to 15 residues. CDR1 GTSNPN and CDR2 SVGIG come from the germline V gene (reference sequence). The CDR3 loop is CAWSVGLAGGETQYF. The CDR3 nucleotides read TGTGCCTGGAGTGTAGGCCTAGCGGGAGGAGAGACCCAGTACTTC.

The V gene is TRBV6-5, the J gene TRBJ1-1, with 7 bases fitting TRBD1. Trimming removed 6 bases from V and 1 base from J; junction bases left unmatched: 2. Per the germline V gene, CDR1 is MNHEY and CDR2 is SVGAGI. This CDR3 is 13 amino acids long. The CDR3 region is CASRDRTNTEAFF. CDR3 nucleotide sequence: TGTGCCAGCAGGGACAGGACGAACACTGAAGCTTTCTTT.

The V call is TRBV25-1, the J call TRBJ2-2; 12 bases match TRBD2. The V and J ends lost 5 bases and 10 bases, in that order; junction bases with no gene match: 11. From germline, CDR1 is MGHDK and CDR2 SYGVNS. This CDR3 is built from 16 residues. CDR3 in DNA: TGTGCCAGCAGTTGGGATTGGACTAGCGGGAACCCGGAGCTGTTTTTT. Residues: CASSWDWTSGNPELFF.

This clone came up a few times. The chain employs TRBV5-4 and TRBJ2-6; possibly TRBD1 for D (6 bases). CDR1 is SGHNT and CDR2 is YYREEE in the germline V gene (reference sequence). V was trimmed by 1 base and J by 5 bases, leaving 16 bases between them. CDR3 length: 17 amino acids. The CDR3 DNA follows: TGTGCCAGCAGCTTGAAGTCTGGGGGCGGCTGGGCCAACGTCCTGACTTTC. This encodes CASSLKSGGGWANVLTF.